The clone carrying this T cell receptor (beta chain) was seen ten or more times. No antigen is known for it. This sample's RNA came from whole unsorted tissue. More than 3 cm separated this lung sample from the edge of the tumor. Newly diagnosed lung cancer patients had thoracic surgery in China, August–November 2014, without prior chemotherapy. The V and J ends lost 5 bases and 6 bases respectively, with 11 bases between them. This CDR3 has 12 residues. CDR1 and CDR2 (germline): MNHEY, SVGEGT. This record comes from a study of tumor and adjacent non-tumor tissue in lung cancer. Study background: The patients, 10 men and roughly 5 women, were roughly 30 to 80 with stage I to III disease. Samples averaged around 4 million productive TCRbeta reads each. Study-wide results and caveats: Significantly higher TCR diversity was found in tumor than normal lung.

TCRbeta libraries were built with three rounds of nested PCR, modified from ARM-PCR. TCRdb passed the multiplex PCR reads through MiXCR, listing each CDR3 protein once. The sample includes around 60,000 distinct CDR3 sequences, around two thirds seen only once; the top ten take roughly a third. The V gene is TRBV6-2 or TRBV6-3, the J gene TRBJ2-7; D unresolved. Material: distant non-tumor lung tissue. This clonotype originated in a man between 70 and 80 years old with non-small cell lung cancer. The CDR3 loop is CASSNPSGEQYF. In nucleotides, the CDR3 is TGTGCCAGCAGTAATCCCAGTGGCGAGCAGTACTTC.